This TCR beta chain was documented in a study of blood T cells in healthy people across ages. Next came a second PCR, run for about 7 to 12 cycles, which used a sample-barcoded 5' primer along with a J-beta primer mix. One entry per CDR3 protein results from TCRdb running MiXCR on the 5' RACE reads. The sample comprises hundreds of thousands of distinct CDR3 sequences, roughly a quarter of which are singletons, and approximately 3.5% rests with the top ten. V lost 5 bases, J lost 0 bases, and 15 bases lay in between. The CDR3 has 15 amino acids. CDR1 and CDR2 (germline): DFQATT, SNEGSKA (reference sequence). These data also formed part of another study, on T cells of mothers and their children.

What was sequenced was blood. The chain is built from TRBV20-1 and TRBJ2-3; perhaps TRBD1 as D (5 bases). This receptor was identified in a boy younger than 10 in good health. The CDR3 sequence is CSAPTDYSSTDTQYF. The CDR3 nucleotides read TGCAGTGCTCCGACAGATTACTCTAGCACAGATACGCAGTATTTT.